Here is one TCR beta chain with its context. What it binds is not known. Expressed TCRB transcripts were sequenced because the entire RNA isolate underwent reverse transcription. Profiled with immunoSEQ multiplex PCR; TCRdb holds only in-frame clones, not every one. The sample contains around 240,000 clones, 9% to 10% of which appear only once. This record belongs to a study of beta chain features in type 1 diabetes. Findings and caveats of the study: Shortening that was moderate but significant affected the TCRB CDR3s of Type 1 diabetes patients in all four CD4+ subsets.

The receptor's source is a young woman in good health. The sample comprised naive CD4+ T cells from blood.

CDR3 bases: TGCAGCGTTGCTAGCGGGGGCCAAGAGACCCAGTACTTC. Its translation is CSVASGGQETQYF. V is TRBV29-1 and J is TRBJ2-5, with 10 bases aligning to TRBD2. V shed 4 bases, J shed 1 base, and the junction held 0 bases outside the gene matches. The length of the CDR3 is 13 residues. CDR1 is SQVTM, CDR2 ANQGSEA, per germline.